This TCR beta chain comes out of a study of CD8 T cells in Susac syndrome. Details on this clonotype: Its specificity is not known.

V was shortened by 5 bases and J by 2 bases, with 21 bases between the two germline ends. The CDR3 runs to 17 residues. CDR1 is LNHDA, CDR2 SQIVND, per germline (reference sequence). Random hexamers were used to reverse transcribe an amount of about 0.5 to 1 ug RNA. TCRdb itself ran the immunoSEQ multiplex PCR reads through MiXCR, one entry per CDR3 protein. This sample carries about 170,000 distinct CDR3 sequences, roughly 95% of them seen once, and the ten largest clones take around 0.13%. Study-level findings and limits: The Susac syndrome CD4+ T cell repertoires displayed no clonal expansion.

Sequencing was carried out using CD4+ T cells from PBMCs. The chain combines TRBV19 with TRBJ1-2; D is unresolved. This receptor was obtained from a human donor with Susac syndrome. The CDR3 DNA reads TGTGCCAGTAGTTATTTCCGTCGCGAGAAAAAAAACTATGGCTACACCTTC. As protein: CASSYFRREKKNYGYTF.